This TCR beta chain came from a study of shared clonotypes between healthy human individuals. The CDR3 is 14 amino acids. In germline, CDR1 is SGHNT, CDR2 YENEEA. The V end lost 1 base, the J end lost 1 base, and 7 bases lay between the germline ends. Assay used: immunoSEQ multiplex PCR; TCRdb lists only in-frame clones, some missing. Of approximately 440,000 clones in the sample, more than 70% were seen once. This clone was counted at least ten times. The chain has TRBV11-3 and TRBJ1-1; D uncertain. The source is a woman in her forties in good health. Some clones in this sample may be carry-over from other donors' samples. What was sequenced was PBMCs. The CDR3 coding sequence is TGTGCCAGCAGCTTAGGGACGGAGAACACTGAAGCTTTCTTT. It codes for CASSLGTENTEAFF.